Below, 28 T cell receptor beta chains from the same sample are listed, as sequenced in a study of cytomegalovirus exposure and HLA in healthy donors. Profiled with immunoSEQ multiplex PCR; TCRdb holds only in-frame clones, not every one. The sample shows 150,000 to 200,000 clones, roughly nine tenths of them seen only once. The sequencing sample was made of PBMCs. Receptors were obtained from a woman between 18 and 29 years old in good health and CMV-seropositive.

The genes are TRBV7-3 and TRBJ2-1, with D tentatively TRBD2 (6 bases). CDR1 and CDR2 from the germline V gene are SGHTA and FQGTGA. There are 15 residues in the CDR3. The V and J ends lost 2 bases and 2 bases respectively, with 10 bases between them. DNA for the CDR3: TGTGCCAGCAGCTTAGGTAGCGGACCCTACAATGAGCAGTTCTTC. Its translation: CASSLGSGPYNEQFF.

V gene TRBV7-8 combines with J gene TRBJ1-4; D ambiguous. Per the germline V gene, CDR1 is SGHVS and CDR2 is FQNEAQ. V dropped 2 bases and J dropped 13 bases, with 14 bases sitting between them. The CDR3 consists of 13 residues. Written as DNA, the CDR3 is TGTGCCAGCAGCTTACGGTCAGCGGATAGACTGTTTTTT. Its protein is CASSLRSADRLFF.

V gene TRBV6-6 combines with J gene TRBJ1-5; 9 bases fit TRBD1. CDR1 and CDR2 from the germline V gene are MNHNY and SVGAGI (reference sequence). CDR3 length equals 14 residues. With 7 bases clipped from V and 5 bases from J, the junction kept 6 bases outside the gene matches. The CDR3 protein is CASIRDREYQPQHF. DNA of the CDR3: TGTGCCAGCATCCGGGACAGGGAGTATCAGCCCCAGCATTTT.

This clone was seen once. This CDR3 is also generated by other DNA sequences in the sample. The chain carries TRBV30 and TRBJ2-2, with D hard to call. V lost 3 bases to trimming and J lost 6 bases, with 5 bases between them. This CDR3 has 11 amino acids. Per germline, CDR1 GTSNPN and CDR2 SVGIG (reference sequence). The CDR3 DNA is TGTGCCTGGAGCGGGTCCGGGGAGCTGTTTTTT. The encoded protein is CAWSGSGELFF.

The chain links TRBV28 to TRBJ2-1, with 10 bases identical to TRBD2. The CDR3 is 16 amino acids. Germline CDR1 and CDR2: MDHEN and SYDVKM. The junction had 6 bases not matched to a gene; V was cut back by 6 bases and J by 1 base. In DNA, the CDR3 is TGTGCCAGCAGGTCCAGACTAGCGGGTTCCTACAATGAGCAGTTCTTC. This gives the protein CASRSRLAGSYNEQFF.

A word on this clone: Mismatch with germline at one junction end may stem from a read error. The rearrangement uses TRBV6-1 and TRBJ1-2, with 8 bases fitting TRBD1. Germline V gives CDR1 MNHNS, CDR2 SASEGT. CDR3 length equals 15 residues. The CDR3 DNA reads TGTGCCAGCAATGAAGACGGACAGGGTATATGGGGCTACACCTTC. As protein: CASNEDGQGIWGYTF.

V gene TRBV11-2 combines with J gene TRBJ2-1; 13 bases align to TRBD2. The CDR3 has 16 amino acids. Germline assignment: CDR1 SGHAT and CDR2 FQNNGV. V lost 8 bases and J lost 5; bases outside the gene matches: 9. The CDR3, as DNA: TGTGCCAGCTCGAGGACTAGCGGGAGCCGTAACAATGAGCAGTTCTTC. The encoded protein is CASSRTSGSRNNEQFF.

The CDR3 protein is CASRPDSGDHSYNEQFF. In DNA form, the CDR3 reads TGTGCCAGCAGACCTGATTCGGGAGACCACTCCTACAATGAGCAGTTCTTC. V gene TRBV9 combines with J gene TRBJ2-1; D is perhaps TRBD2 (6 bases). The CDR3 length is 17 residues. Trimming pared 5 bases from V and 0 bases from J, leaving 18 bases between. CDR1 and CDR2 (germline): SGDLS, YYNGEE.

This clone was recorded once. CDR3 in DNA: TGTGCCAGCCAAAAGGGGGACTACAGGAATCAGCCCCAGCATTTT. Its protein product is CASQKGDYRNQPQHF. The genes are TRBV6-6 and TRBJ1-5; D may be TRBD1 (6 bases). The germline gives CDR1 MNHNY, CDR2 SVGAGI (reference sequence). With 8 bases removed from V and 4 bases from J, the gap between germline ends came to 18 bases. The CDR3 has 15 residues.

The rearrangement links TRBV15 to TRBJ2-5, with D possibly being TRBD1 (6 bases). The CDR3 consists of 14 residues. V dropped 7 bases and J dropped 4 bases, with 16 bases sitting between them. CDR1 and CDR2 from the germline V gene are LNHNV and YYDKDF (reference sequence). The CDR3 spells CATTQGIVGETQYF. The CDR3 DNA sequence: TGTGCCACCACTCAGGGGATAGTTGGAGAGACCCAGTACTTC.

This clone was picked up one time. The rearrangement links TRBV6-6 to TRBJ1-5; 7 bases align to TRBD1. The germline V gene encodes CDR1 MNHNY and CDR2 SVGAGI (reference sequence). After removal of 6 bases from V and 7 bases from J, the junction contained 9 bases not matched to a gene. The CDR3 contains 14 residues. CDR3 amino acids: CASSLGQAGQPQHF. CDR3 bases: TGTGCCAGCAGCCTAGGACAGGCGGGGCAGCCCCAGCATTTT.

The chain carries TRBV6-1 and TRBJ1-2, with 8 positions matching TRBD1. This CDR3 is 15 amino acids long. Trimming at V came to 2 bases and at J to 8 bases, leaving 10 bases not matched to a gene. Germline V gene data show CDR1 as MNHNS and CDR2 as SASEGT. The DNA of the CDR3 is TGTGCCAGCAGTGAAAGTAGGCAGGGGGCGCGGGGCTACACCTTC. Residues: CASSESRQGARGYTF.

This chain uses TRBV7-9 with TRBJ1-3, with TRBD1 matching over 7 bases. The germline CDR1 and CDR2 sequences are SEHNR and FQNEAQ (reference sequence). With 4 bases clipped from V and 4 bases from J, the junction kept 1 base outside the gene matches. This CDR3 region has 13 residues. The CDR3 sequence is CASSSGQGNTIYF. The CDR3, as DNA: TGTGCCAGCAGCTCGGGACAGGGAAACACCATATATTTT.

The CDR3 DNA reads TGTGCCAGCAGCTTAACCGGACTAGCGGACTACAATGAGCAGTTCTTC. Translating it yields CASSLTGLADYNEQFF. The genes are TRBV11-2 and TRBJ2-1; 10 positions agree with TRBD2. This CDR3 is 16 amino acids long. Looked up from germline, CDR1 is SGHAT and CDR2 is FQNNGV. Trimming at V came to 2 bases and at J to 3 bases, leaving 4 bases not matched to a gene.

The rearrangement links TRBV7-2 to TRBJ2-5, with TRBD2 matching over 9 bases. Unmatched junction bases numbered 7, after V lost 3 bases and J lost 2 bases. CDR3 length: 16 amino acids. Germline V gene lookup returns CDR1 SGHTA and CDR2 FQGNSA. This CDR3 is CASSFGIAGAQETQYF. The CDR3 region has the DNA TGTGCCAGCAGCTTTGGTATAGCGGGAGCGCAAGAGACCCAGTACTTC.

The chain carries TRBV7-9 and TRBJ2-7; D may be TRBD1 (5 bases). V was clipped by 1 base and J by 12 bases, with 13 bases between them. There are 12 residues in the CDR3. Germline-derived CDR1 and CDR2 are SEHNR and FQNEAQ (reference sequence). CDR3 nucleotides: TGTGCCAGCAGCTTAGATGAGGACAAGTTGTACTTC. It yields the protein CASSLDEDKLYF.

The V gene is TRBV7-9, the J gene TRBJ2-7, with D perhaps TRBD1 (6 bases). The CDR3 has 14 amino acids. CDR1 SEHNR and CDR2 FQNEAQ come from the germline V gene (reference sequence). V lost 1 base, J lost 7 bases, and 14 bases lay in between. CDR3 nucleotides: TGTGCCAGCAGCTTAGAAGGGGGACCCGGGGAGCAGTACTTC. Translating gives CASSLEGGPGEQYF.

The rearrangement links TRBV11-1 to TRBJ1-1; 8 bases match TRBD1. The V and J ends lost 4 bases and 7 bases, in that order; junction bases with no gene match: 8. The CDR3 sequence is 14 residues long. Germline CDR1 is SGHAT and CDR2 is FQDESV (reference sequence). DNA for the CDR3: TGTGCCAGCAGCTCATTCGGACAGGGCCGTGAAGCTTTCTTT. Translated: CASSSFGQGREAFF.

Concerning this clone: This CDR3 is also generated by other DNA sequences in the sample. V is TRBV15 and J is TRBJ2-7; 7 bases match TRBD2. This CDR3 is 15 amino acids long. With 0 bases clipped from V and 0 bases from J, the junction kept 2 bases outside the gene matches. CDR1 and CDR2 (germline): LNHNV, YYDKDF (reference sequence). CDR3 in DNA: TGTGCCACCAGCAGAGATCGCGGGAGCTCCTACGAGCAGTACTTC. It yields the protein CATSRDRGSSYEQYF.

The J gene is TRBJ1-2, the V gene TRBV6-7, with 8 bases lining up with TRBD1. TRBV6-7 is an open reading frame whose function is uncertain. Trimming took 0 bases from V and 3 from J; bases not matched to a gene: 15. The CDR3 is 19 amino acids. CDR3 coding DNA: TGTGCCAGCAGTTACTCGAGACCCAGGGGGCAAGCACCCTACTATGGCTACACCTTC. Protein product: CASSYSRPRGQAPYYGYTF.

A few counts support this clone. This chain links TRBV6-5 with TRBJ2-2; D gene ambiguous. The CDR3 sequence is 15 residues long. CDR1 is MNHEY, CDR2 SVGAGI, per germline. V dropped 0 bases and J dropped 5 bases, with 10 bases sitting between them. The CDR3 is CASSYSIVRTGELFF. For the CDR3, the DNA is TGTGCCAGCAGTTACTCGATAGTGCGGACCGGGGAGCTGTTTTTT.

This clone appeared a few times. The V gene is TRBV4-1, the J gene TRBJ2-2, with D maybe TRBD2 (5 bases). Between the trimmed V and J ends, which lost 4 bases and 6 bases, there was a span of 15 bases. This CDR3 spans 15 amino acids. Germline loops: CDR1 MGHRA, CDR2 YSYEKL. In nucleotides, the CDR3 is TGCGCCAGCAGCCCTTTAAAGGGCGGGTCCGGGGAGCTGTTTTTT. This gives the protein CASSPLKGGSGELFF.

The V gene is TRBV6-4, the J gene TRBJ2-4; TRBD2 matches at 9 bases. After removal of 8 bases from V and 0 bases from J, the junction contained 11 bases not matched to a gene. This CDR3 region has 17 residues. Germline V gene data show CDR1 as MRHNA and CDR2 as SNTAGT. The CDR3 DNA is TGTGCCAGCCGACTAGCGGAGGGCTCGATAGCCAAAAACATTCAGTACTTC. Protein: CASRLAEGSIAKNIQYF.

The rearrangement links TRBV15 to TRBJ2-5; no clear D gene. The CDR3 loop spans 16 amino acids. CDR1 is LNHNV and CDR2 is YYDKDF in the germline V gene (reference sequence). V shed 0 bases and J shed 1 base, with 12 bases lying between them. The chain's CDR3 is CATSREAERLQETQYF. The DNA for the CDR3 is TGTGCCACCAGCAGAGAGGCGGAAAGACTCCAAGAGACCCAGTACTTC.

The CDR3 coding sequence is TGTGCCAGCAGCCAGGGGGTTCAAGAGACCCAGTACTTC. Encoded protein: CASSQGVQETQYF. The J gene is TRBJ2-5, the V gene TRBV28; 7 bases are a match to TRBD1. V was pared by 6 bases and J by 2 bases, with 3 bases of the junction left unmatched. The CDR3 is made up of 13 amino acids. In germline, CDR1 is MDHEN, CDR2 SYDVKM.

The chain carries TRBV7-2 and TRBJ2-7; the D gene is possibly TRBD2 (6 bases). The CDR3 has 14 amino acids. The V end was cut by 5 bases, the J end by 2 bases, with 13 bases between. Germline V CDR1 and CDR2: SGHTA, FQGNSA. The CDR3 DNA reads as TGTGCCAGCAGCCATAGCGGCAAGACCTACGAGCAGTACTTC. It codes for CASSHSGKTYEQYF.

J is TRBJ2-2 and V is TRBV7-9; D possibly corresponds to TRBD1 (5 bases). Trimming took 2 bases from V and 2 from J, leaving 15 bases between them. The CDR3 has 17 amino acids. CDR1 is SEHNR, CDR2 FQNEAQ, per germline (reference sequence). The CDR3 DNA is TGTGCCAGCAGCTTAAGCATCGGACAACTAAACACCGGGGAGCTGTTTTTT. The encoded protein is CASSLSIGQLNTGELFF.

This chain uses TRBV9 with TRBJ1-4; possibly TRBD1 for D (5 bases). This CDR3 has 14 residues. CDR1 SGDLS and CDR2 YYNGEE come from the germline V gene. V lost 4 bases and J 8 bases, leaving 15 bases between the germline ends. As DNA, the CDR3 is TGTGCCAGCAGCCGAGGCAGGGCAGGCGAAAAACTGTTTTTT. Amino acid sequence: CASSRGRAGEKLFF.